One and the same sample provided the 19 T cell receptor beta chains below, sequenced in a study of T cell repertoires in cytomegalovirus infection. Antigen specificity for these receptors is unknown. From the reads, TCRdb called clonotypes with MiXCR, one entry per CDR3 protein. The sample lists about 220,000 distinct CDR3 sequences; roughly two fifths were seen once. The specimen comprised CD8+ T cells from cultured PBMCs, sampled from culture after CMV antigen stimulation. These receptor sequences come from a human donor in good health (CMV status not recorded). Some clones in this sample may be carry-over from other donors' samples.

This clonotype was counted ten times or more. This rearrangement joins TRBV7-6 to TRBJ2-1; D gene unclear. This CDR3 is 13 amino acids long. The V and J ends lost 0 bases and 7 bases respectively, with 7 bases between them. The germline V gene encodes CDR1 SGHVS and CDR2 FNYEAQ. In nucleotides, the CDR3 is TGTGCCAGCAGCTTAGCGATGTCAAATGAGCAGTTCTTC. It translates to CASSLAMSNEQFF.

This chain links TRBV7-9 with TRBJ2-7, with 11 nucleotides matching TRBD1. CDR1 is SEHNR and CDR2 is FQNEAQ in the germline V gene (reference sequence). J was trimmed by 0 bases and V by 4 bases; bases with no gene match: 5. CDR3 length: 16 residues. The CDR3 DNA follows: TGTGCCAGCAGCTCGGACAGGGGGCGCAGCTCCTACGAGCAGTACTTC. Translating gives CASSSDRGRSSYEQYF.

This chain joins TRBV7-9 and TRBJ1-5, with D unresolved. V was shortened by 2 bases and J by 7 bases, with 9 bases between the two germline ends. The CDR3 sequence is 13 residues long. Germline lookup yields CDR1 SEHNR and CDR2 FQNEAQ (reference sequence). CDR3 residues: CASSLNSGQPQHF. DNA of the CDR3: TGTGCCAGCAGCTTAAACAGTGGGCAGCCCCAGCATTTT.

Only a few counts were recorded for this clonotype. The chain has TRBV5-4 and TRBJ2-1; D may be TRBD1 (6 bases). This CDR3 spans 19 amino acids. Trimming pared 4 bases from V and 0 bases from J, leaving 23 bases between. CDR1 and CDR2 from the germline V gene are SGHNT and YYREEE (reference sequence). The CDR3 loop is CASSQLGASMTGSYNEQFF. The DNA for the CDR3 is TGTGCCAGCAGCCAACTGGGGGCCTCTATGACAGGCTCCTACAATGAGCAGTTCTTC.

J is TRBJ2-2 and V is TRBV4-2, with 12 positions matching TRBD2. Germline-derived CDR1 and CDR2 are LGHNA and YNFKEQ. J gave up 10 bases and V 1 base, and 4 bases lay outside the gene matches. This CDR3 is 15 amino acids long. CDR3 nucleotide sequence: TGTGCCAGCAGCCAAGTTGCTAGCGGGGGGGCGGAGCTGTTTTTT. Protein sequence: CASSQVASGGAELFF.

This clonotype was picked up a small number of times. The rearrangement joins TRBV7-6 to TRBJ2-2; D gene uncertain. This CDR3 contains 18 residues. The germline V gene has CDR1 SGHVS and CDR2 FNYEAQ. V lost 1 base and J 0 bases, leaving 15 bases between the germline ends. The CDR3 region has the DNA TGTGCCAGCAGCTTAGAAGTGGGTCTGATGTCGAACACCGGGGAGCTGTTTTTT. Its protein product is CASSLEVGLMSNTGELFF.

The chain uses TRBV11-2 and TRBJ2-5, with 8 bases matching TRBD1. CDR1 is SGHAT and CDR2 is FQNNGV in the germline V gene. V shed 5 bases, J shed 5 bases, and the junction held 13 bases outside the gene matches. The CDR3 spans 16 residues. The CDR3 coding sequence is TGTGCCAGCAGCCCGGGCTCTGACTACAGGGGGGAGACCCAGTACTTC. Translated, it gives CASSPGSDYRGETQYF.

V usage is TRBV15 and J usage is TRBJ1-2; D possibly corresponds to TRBD1 (5 bases). CDR1 and CDR2 (germline): LNHNV, YYDKDF (reference sequence). Trimming left V 4 bases short and J 7 bases short, with 10 bases between. The CDR3 covers 12 residues. CDR3 nucleotides: TGTGCCACCAGCACGACGGGGGGTGGCTACACCTTC. Residues: CATSTTGGGYTF.

Only a few counts were recorded for this clonotype. The chain uses TRBV4-1 and TRBJ2-7; D might be TRBD1 or TRBD2, each matching 5 bases. V was clipped by 0 bases and J by 5 bases, with 26 bases between them. CDR3 size: 19 residues. CDR1 is MGHRA and CDR2 is YSYEKL in the germline V gene. The DNA for the CDR3 is TGCGCCAGCAGCCAAGAATCAAGTTGGGGGACGGATCGAAGGGACGAGCAGTACTTC. Protein sequence: CASSQESSWGTDRRDEQYF.

The CDR3 loop reads CASSDSGTINEQFF. For the CDR3, the DNA is TGTGCCAGCTCTGACTCCGGGACTATCAATGAGCAGTTCTTC. The rearrangement uses TRBV7-6 and TRBJ2-1; 7 bases align to TRBD2. The V segment lost 8 bases and the J segment 6 bases; nucleotides outside the gene matches: 10. CDR3 length: 14 residues. Germline V gives CDR1 SGHVS, CDR2 FNYEAQ.

The table lists this clonotype with many counts. This chain links TRBV7-6 with TRBJ2-1, with 8 bases fitting TRBD2. The J segment lost 7 bases and the V segment lost 5 bases, leaving 22 bases of the junction unmatched. The CDR3 is made up of 19 amino acids. The V gene's germline CDR1 is SGHVS and CDR2 FNYEAQ. CDR3 coding DNA: TGTGCCAGCAGCAAACACGGGGTGACGGAGCGGGAGACCAATAATGAGCAGTTCTTC. Its protein product is CASSKHGVTERETNNEQFF.

V usage is TRBV29-1 and J usage is TRBJ2-3, with 7 bases lining up with TRBD2. V lost 3 bases, J lost 3 bases, and 3 bases stayed unmatched. This CDR3 region has 13 residues. From germline, CDR1 is SQVTM and CDR2 ANQGSEA. CDR3 protein: CSVDVSGTDTQYF. In DNA, the CDR3 is TGCAGCGTTGATGTTAGCGGGACAGATACGCAGTATTTT.

Concerning this clonotype: The junction differs from germline at one of its ends, possibly a read error. For the CDR3, the DNA is TGTGCCAGCAGCTTAGCGCAGGGTTCCCTGAACACTGAATCTTTCTTT. Encoded protein: CASSLAQGSLNTESFF. The rearrangement joins TRBV7-6 to TRBJ1-1; TRBD1 might be the D (5 bases). CDR1 is SGHVS and CDR2 is FNYEAQ in the germline V gene. CDR3 size: 16 residues.

This chain joins TRBV4-1 and TRBJ2-7; 8 nucleotides agree with TRBD1. The CDR3 is 15 amino acids. CDR1 is MGHRA and CDR2 is YSYEKL in the germline V gene. V lost 1 base and J lost 4; bases outside the gene matches: 6. CDR3 coding DNA: TGCGCCAGCAGCCAAGGACAGGGGAAGAGATACGAGCAGTACTTC. It translates to CASSQGQGKRYEQYF.

For this clonotype: A read error is possible here, since a much larger clone lies one base away. The chain carries TRBV7-2 and TRBJ2-1, with TRBD2 matching over 7 bases. The CDR3 runs 14 residues. Germline loops: CDR1 SGHTA, CDR2 FQGNSA. The CDR3 region has the DNA TGTGCCAGCAGCTTAGCCGGGAGGCACAATGAGAAGTTCTTC. Protein product: CASSLAGRHNEKFF.

The genes are TRBV11-1 and TRBJ1-5; the D gene is possibly TRBD1 (5 bases). The V gene lost 5 bases and the J gene lost 4 bases, with 9 bases spanning the gap. Germline CDR1 and CDR2: SGHAT and FQDESV (reference sequence). The CDR3 is made up of 13 amino acids. CDR3 in amino acids: CASSIRQNQPQHF. The CDR3 nucleotides read TGTGCCAGCAGCATAAGACAGAATCAGCCCCAGCATTTT.

V gene TRBV29-1 combines with J gene TRBJ2-5; D unclear. Looked up from germline, CDR1 is SQVTM and CDR2 is ANQGSEA. Deletions cut 1 base from V and 0 bases from J, with 3 bases between. CDR3 size: 12 residues. The CDR3 loop is CSVEVNQETQYF. CDR3 sequence (DNA): TGCAGCGTTGAAGTGAACCAAGAGACCCAGTACTTC.

This clonotype was observed at least ten times. The rearrangement links TRBV7-2 to TRBJ2-7; 7 nucleotides align to TRBD2. The CDR3 covers 21 residues. Germline CDR1 and CDR2: SGHTA and FQGNSA. V lost 2 bases, J lost 4 bases, and 26 bases stayed unmatched. The CDR3 loop reads CASSLSSGENTYFGPEYEQYF. For the CDR3, the DNA is TGTGCCAGCAGCTTAAGCAGCGGGGAGAACACTTACTTTGGCCCTGAATACGAGCAGTACTTC.

This chain connects TRBV3-1 to TRBJ1-6; D is perhaps TRBD1 (5 bases). Per germline, CDR1 LGHDT and CDR2 YNNKEL (reference sequence). The V end lost 4 bases, the J end lost 3 bases, and 10 bases lay between the germline ends. The CDR3 is 15 amino acids. The CDR3 here is CASSPSQVYNSPLHF. CDR3 bases: TGTGCCAGCAGCCCATCACAGGTCTATAATTCACCCCTCCACTTT.